A selection of T cell receptor beta chains follows, all from one sample in a study of blood T cell repertoires in COVID-19. Profiled with immunoSEQ multiplex PCR; TCRdb holds only in-frame clones, not every one. The sample consists of about 67,000 clones, 87% of them appearing once. The sample consisted of peripheral blood. The receptors shown here come from a man aged 45-65 years with active COVID-19. Each CDR3 is given with its conserved first and last residue. Each record gives: V gene, J gene, D gene, clone size, CDR3 DNA, CDR3 protein. A D gene is named only where the DNA matches it firmly. Size is stated for part of the rows, as once, few or many counts, or as a class when the clone is expanded.

>TRBV5-1|TRBJ2-7|TRBD1|NA
TGCGCCAGCAGAACATCAACCGGGACAGGGGTCTCCTACGAGCAGTACTTC
CASRTSTGTGVSYEQYF
>TRBV24-1|TRBJ1-5|NA|few
TGTGCCACCAGTGATGGGGGCAGGGCGAGCAATCAGCCCCAGCATTTT
CATSDGGRASNQPQHF
>TRBV5-8|TRBJ1-5|NA|NA
TGTGCCAGCAGCTCCTTCGAGGTCCCTATCGACCGTAGCAATCAGCCCCAGCATTTT
CASSSFEVPIDRSNQPQHF
>TRBV24-1|TRBJ2-1|TRBD1|NA
TGTGCCACCAGGGGGGGGACAGGGCAAAACAATGAGCAGTTCTTC
CATRGGTGQNNEQFF
>TRBV28|TRBJ2-1|TRBD2|NA
TGTGCCAGCAGCCCCGGGACTAGCGGCTACAATGAGCAGTTCTTC
CASSPGTSGYNEQFF
>TRBV5-1|TRBJ1-1|NA|once
TGCGCCAGCAGCTTGGCCACAGGGCCCACTGAAGCTTTCTTT
CASSLATGPTEAFF
>TRBV24-1|TRBJ2-1|TRBD2|NA
TGTGCCACCAGTGATTTCCGACGCTCGGCTAGCGGGGCGTACAATGAGCAGTTCTTC
CATSDFRRSASGAYNEQFF
>TRBV18|TRBJ1-3|NA|NA
TGTGCCAGCTCACCACCGTCTCTCTCTGGAAACACCATATATTTT
CASSPPSLSGNTIYF
>TRBV4-1|TRBJ2-5|TRBD1|NA
TGCGCCAGCAGCCTACAGGGGGCGGGGGAGACCCAGTACTTC
CASSLQGAGETQYF
>TRBV21-1|TRBJ1-3|NA|NA
TGTGCCAGCAGCAAAGAAGGAGGAAGAAGCTCTGGAAACACCATATATTTT
CASSKEGGRSSGNTIYF
>TRBV4-3|TRBJ2-1|NA|NA
TGCGCCAGCAGCCGTCTCTTCTCCGTTGTCTCCTACAATGAGCAGTTCTTC
CASSRLFSVVSYNEQFF
>TRBV7-2|TRBJ2-7|TRBD2|once
TGTGCCAGCAGCCGGCCGGGAGGTTTATACGAGCAGTACTTC
CASSRPGGLYEQYF
>TRBV15|TRBJ1-2|NA|NA
TGTGCCACCAGCAGAGATCACGGGAACTATGGCTACACCTTC
CATSRDHGNYGYTF
>TRBV6-5|TRBJ2-1|NA|once
TGTGCCAGCAGCTCTCTAATTGAGCAGTTCTTC
CASSSLIEQFF
>TRBV24-1|TRBJ1-1|NA|NA
TGTGCCACCAGTGACCCCGGCAGGGGCACTGAAGCTTTCTTT
CATSDPGRGTEAFF
>TRBV5-1|TRBJ2-2|TRBD2|NA
TGCGCCAGCAGCTTGGAACTAGCGGGGTCGAACACCGGGGAGCTGTTTTTT
CASSLELAGSNTGELFF
>TRBV5-6|TRBJ2-1|TRBD1|NA
TGTGCCAGCAGCCACGAGAGAGGGACAGGGAAAGGCTACAATGAGCAGTTCTTC
CASSHERGTGKGYNEQFF
>TRBV6-6|TRBJ2-3|TRBD2|once
TGTGCCAGCAGTCGATATACACAACAGCGGGAGGAGGATACGCAGTATTTT
CASSRYTQQREEDTQYF
>TRBV5-1|TRBJ2-7|TRBD1|NA
TGCGCCAGCAGCTTGGGAGGGACAGGACCCTACGAGCAGTACTTC
CASSLGGTGPYEQYF
>TRBV11-2|TRBJ2-2|NA|NA
TGTGCCAGCAGCTTGAGCGGAGGGAACACCGGGGAGCTGTTTTTT
CASSLSGGNTGELFF
>TRBV29-1|TRBJ1-1|NA|NA
TGCAGCGTTGATCGCCAGATTAACACTGAAGCTTTCTTT
CSVDRQINTEAFF
>TRBV6-5|TRBJ2-2|TRBD2|once
TGTGCCAGCAGCTACAGCGGGGGGTACACCGGGGAGCTGTTTTTT
CASSYSGGYTGELFF
>TRBV27|TRBJ2-7|NA|NA
TGTGCCAGCAGCACAAGGAGGGCCGGAGGTGAGCAGTACTTC
CASSTRRAGGEQYF
>TRBV7-9|TRBJ1-2|NA|NA
TGTGCCAGCAGCTTATCGCGGGGGAGCTACACCTTC
CASSLSRGSYTF
>TRBV15|TRBJ2-7|NA|NA
TGTGCCACCAGCAACGGACAAGCTTACGAGCAGTACTTC
CATSNGQAYEQYF
>TRBV5-6|TRBJ2-1|TRBD2|NA
TGTGCCAGCTCACCGGGACTAGCGGAGAACTACAATGAGCAGTTCTTC
CASSPGLAENYNEQFF
>TRBV30|TRBJ2-2|NA|once
TGTGCCTGGGCCGGCGCTAGCGTAGGGACCGGGGAGCTGTTTTTT
CAWAGASVGTGELFF
>TRBV19|TRBJ1-2|NA|once
TGTGCCAGTAGCACCACAGGGAGAAGGCTTAGCTACACCTTC
CASSTTGRRLSYTF
>TRBV4-1|TRBJ1-1|NA|NA
TGCGCCAGCAGCCAAGGGGGTCGATTAGCAGGGACTAACACTGAAGCTTTCTTT
CASSQGGRLAGTNTEAFF
>TRBV7-2|TRBJ1-3|NA|NA
TGTGCCAGCAGCCCCTCGGGCTCTGGAAACACCATATATTTT
CASSPSGSGNTIYF
>TRBV18|TRBJ1-1|NA|NA
TGTGCCAGCTCACTAGATATCCAGGGATTGAACACTGAAGCTTTCTTT
CASSLDIQGLNTEAFF
>TRBV4-3|TRBJ2-1|NA|NA
TGCGCCAGCAGCCAAGATGGACTTGCTTCCACCAGCTACAATGAGCAGTTCTTC
CASSQDGLASTSYNEQFF
>TRBV10-3|TRBJ2-5|NA|NA
TGTGCCATCAGTGAGAAATGGCAGGGGGAGACCCAGTACTTC
CAISEKWQGETQYF
>TRBV20-1|TRBJ2-7|TRBD1|NA
TGCAGTGCTAGTCATGCGACAGGGAACGAGCAGTACTTC
CSASHATGNEQYF
>TRBV10-3|TRBJ2-7|NA|few
TGTGCCATCAGCGGCGGACTGGGCACCTACGAGCAGTACTTC
CAISGGLGTYEQYF
>TRBV7-2|TRBJ2-3|TRBD2|NA
TGTGCCAGCAGCTTAGGGGGGGGGAGGAGCACAGATACGCAGTATTTT
CASSLGGGRSTDTQYF
>TRBV29-1|TRBJ2-7|TRBD2|NA
TGCAGCGTTAGCGGGAGTACCTCGGGGGAGCAGTACTTC
CSVSGSTSGEQYF
>TRBV10-2|TRBJ1-1|TRBD1|few
TGCGCCAGCACCGCAGGGGGCGAGCGGGCCACTGAAGCTTTCTTT
CASTAGGERATEAFF
>TRBV6-4|TRBJ2-2|NA|NA
TGTGCCAGCACAGGGACTGGGAACACCGGGGAGCTGTTTTTT
CASTGTGNTGELFF
>TRBV10-3|TRBJ1-1|TRBD1|NA
TGTGCCATCAGTGATGTCAAGGACAGGGGAGGTTGGAAAGCTTTCTTT
CAISDVKDRGGWKAFF
>TRBV5-4|TRBJ1-4|TRBD1|NA
TGTGCCAGCAGCTTGGGAGGGACAGTCCCAGCAACTAATGAAAAACTGTTTTTT
CASSLGGTVPATNEKLFF
>TRBV19|TRBJ2-3|TRBD2|NA
TGTGCCAGTAGTATGACTAGCGGGAGTGCGCAGTATTTT
CASSMTSGSAQYF
>TRBV3-1/TRBV3-2|TRBJ2-1|TRBD2|NA
TGTGCCAGCAGCCAATTTATGGCTAGCGGGAGCAATGAGCAGTTCTTC
CASSQFMASGSNEQFF
>TRBV11-2|TRBJ1-2|NA|NA
TGTGCCAGCAGCTTGAGCCGCGTGTATGGCTACACCTTC
CASSLSRVYGYTF